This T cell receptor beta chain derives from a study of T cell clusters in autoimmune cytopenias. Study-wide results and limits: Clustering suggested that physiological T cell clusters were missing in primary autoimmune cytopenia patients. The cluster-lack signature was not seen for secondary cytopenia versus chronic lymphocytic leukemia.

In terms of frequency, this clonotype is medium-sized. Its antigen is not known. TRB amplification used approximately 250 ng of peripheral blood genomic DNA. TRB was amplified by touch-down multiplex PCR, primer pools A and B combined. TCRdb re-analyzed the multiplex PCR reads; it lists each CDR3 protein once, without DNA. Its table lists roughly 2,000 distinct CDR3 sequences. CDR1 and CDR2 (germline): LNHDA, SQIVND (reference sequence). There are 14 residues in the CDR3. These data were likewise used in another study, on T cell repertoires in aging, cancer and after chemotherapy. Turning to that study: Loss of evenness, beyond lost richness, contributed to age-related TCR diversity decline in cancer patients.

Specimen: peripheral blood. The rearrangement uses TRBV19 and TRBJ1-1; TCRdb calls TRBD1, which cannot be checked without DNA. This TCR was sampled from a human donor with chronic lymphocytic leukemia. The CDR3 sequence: CASKPGTMNTEAFF.